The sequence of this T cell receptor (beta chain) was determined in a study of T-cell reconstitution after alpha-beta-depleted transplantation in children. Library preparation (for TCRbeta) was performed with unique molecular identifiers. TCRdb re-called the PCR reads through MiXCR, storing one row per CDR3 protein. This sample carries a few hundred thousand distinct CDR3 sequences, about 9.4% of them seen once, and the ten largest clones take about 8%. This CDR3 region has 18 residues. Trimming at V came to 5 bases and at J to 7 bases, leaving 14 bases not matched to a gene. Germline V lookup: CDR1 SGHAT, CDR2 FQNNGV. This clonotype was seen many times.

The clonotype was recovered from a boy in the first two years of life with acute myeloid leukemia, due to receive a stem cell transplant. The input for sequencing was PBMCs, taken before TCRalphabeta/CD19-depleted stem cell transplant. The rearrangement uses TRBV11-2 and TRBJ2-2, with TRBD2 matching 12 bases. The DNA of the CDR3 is TGTGCCAGCAGCCAACGAGGGCTAGCGGGAGGGCCCGGCGGGGAGCTGTTTTTT. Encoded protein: CASSQRGLAGGPGGELFF.